Following are 16 T cell receptor beta chains from one sample sequenced in a study of T cells in Graves' hyperthyroidism and ophthalmopathy. The source material, RNA transcripts, was used to amplify TCR beta CDR3 regions. An initial round of RT-PCR targeting the TCR CDR3 relied on the HTBI primer set. TCRdb re-analysed the multiplex PCR reads in MiXCR, keeping a single row per CDR3 protein. The sample yields hundreds of thousands of distinct CDR3 sequences, around 13% seen once. Sequenced: blood. The receptors shown here come from a woman aged 18-35 years with Graves' hyperthyroidism.

The chain is built from TRBV6-1 and TRBJ1-2; 9 nucleotides agree with TRBD1. Germline V gene sequence: CDR1 MNHNS, CDR2 SASEGT. V shed 6 bases and J 4 bases; nucleotides not matched to a gene: 6. This CDR3 comprises 14 residues. CDR3 coding DNA: TGTGCCAGCAGCCCCCGGGACAGGGTCTATGGCTACACCTTC. Translation gives CASSPRDRVYGYTF.

A few counts support this clonotype. The chain couples TRBV24-1 to TRBJ2-1; 9 bases are shared with TRBD2. CDR3 size: 16 residues. J gave up 0 bases and V 5 bases, and 4 bases lay outside the gene matches. CDR1 and CDR2 (germline): KGHDR, SFDVKD. CDR3 in DNA: TGTGCCACCAGTGGTCTAGCGGGGAGCTCCTACAATGAGCAGTTCTTC. It yields the protein CATSGLAGSSYNEQFF.

The sample holds many counts of this clonotype. This chain joins TRBV30 and TRBJ2-5; D gene uncertain. Deletions cut 0 bases from V and 1 base from J, with 6 bases between. From germline, CDR1 is GTSNPN and CDR2 SVGIG (reference sequence). This CDR3 is built from 13 residues. CDR3 residues: CAWSVSSQETQYF. The CDR3 bases are TGTGCCTGGAGTGTCTCCAGCCAAGAGACCCAGTACTTC.

The chain is built from TRBV29-1 and TRBJ2-1, with D maybe TRBD2 (6 bases). V dropped 4 bases and J dropped 3 bases, with 19 bases sitting between them. This CDR3 is built from 16 residues. From germline, CDR1 is SQVTM and CDR2 ANQGSEA. The CDR3 nucleotides are TGCAGCGTTGTTGGCCCGATGGAGGGCGTCTACAATGAGCAGTTCTTC. This gives the protein CSVVGPMEGVYNEQFF.

The rearrangement joins TRBV10-3 to TRBJ2-7, with no clear D. Trimming took 2 bases from V and 2 from J, leaving 10 bases between them. Germline lookup yields CDR1 ENHRY and CDR2 SYGVKD. The CDR3 runs to 14 residues. The CDR3 DNA reads as TGTGCCATCAGTGAGGAAGACGGCCCCTACGAGCAGTACTTC. Protein product: CAISEEDGPYEQYF.

The chain recombines TRBV19 with TRBJ1-2, with 7 bases fitting TRBD1. V trimming: 7 bases; J trimming: 7 bases; junction bases outside the gene matches: 18. Germline CDR1 is LNHDA and CDR2 is SQIVND (reference sequence). The CDR3 is 16 residues long. The DNA of the CDR3 is TGTGCCAGTACCGATACCCCAATTGACAGGGCCGGTGGCTACACCTTC. Amino acids: CASTDTPIDRAGGYTF.

This clonotype was detected ten times or more. The chain combines TRBV9 with TRBJ2-7; 9 bases are a match to TRBD2. Trimming took 3 bases from V and 5 from J; bases not matched to a gene: 3. This CDR3 is 13 amino acids long. Germline V CDR1 and CDR2: SGDLS, YYNGEE. CDR3 coding DNA: TGTGCCAGCAGCGCTAGCGGGAACCACGAGCAGTACTTC. Its translation: CASSASGNHEQYF.

This clonotype was seen many times. The genes are TRBV27 and TRBJ2-7; 7 nucleotides agree with TRBD2. Unmatched junction bases numbered 13, after V lost 5 bases and J lost 3 bases. The CDR3 spans 16 residues. In germline, CDR1 is MNHEY, CDR2 SMNVEV (reference sequence). In nucleotides, the CDR3 is TGTGCCAGCAGTGGGGGTTTAAGCGGGGTGAACTACGAGCAGTACTTC. Amino acids: CASSGGLSGVNYEQYF.

This chain connects TRBV27 to TRBJ2-7, with 9 bases fitting TRBD1. Trimming took 6 bases from V and 0 from J; bases not matched to a gene: 6. Per the germline V gene, CDR1 is MNHEY and CDR2 is SMNVEV (reference sequence). There are 15 residues in the CDR3. The CDR3 loop reads CASRTGTGSSYEQYF. CDR3 DNA: TGTGCCAGCAGGACCGGGACAGGGAGCTCCTACGAGCAGTACTTC.

This clonotype has at least ten counts. The chain has TRBV12-3 or TRBV12-4 and TRBJ2-7; D perhaps matches TRBD2 (6 bases). V dropped 5 bases and J dropped 1 base, with 15 bases sitting between them. The CDR3 contains 15 residues. The CDR3 reads CASSRRDWNSYEQYF. In nucleotides, the CDR3 is TGTGCCAGCAGTCGCCGGGACTGGAATTCCTACGAGCAGTACTTC.

V is TRBV7-2 and J is TRBJ1-3; D gene ambiguous. The CDR3 extends over 18 amino acids. Germline V gives CDR1 SGHTA, CDR2 FQGNSA. The V end lost 2 bases, the J end lost 0 bases, and 17 bases lay between the germline ends. CDR3: CASSLQVREPSSGNTIYF. CDR3 DNA sequence: TGTGCCAGCAGCTTACAGGTCCGGGAGCCAAGCTCTGGAAACACCATATATTTT.

The V gene is TRBV11-1, the J gene TRBJ1-1, with 7 nucleotides matching TRBD1. In germline, CDR1 is SGHAT, CDR2 FQDESV (reference sequence). The CDR3 runs to 17 residues. V trimming: 8 bases; J trimming: 1 base; junction bases outside the gene matches: 16. CDR3 sequence reads: CASGHIQGGDPNTEAFF. The DNA of the CDR3 is TGTGCCAGCGGACATATTCAAGGGGGCGACCCGAACACTGAAGCTTTCTTT.

This clonotype was seen only once. This sequence joins TRBV9 and TRBJ1-1, with D possibly TRBD1 on 5 matching bases. Trimming left V 7 bases short and J 4 bases short, with 11 bases between. Germline CDR1 and CDR2: SGDLS and YYNGEE. The CDR3 loop spans 12 amino acids. As DNA, the CDR3 is TGTGCCAGCGGCAGCGGGGGCACTGAAGCTTTCTTT. Translated: CASGSGGTEAFF.

This clonotype has a count of ten or more. The CDR3 DNA reads TGTGCCAGCAGTTACGGCGGAAAAAGGGTACGAGAGACCCAGTACTTC. Protein sequence: CASSYGGKRVRETQYF. The chain carries TRBV6-5 and TRBJ2-5, with D hard to call. The V gene lost 2 bases and the J gene lost 4 bases, with 17 bases spanning the gap. Germline lookup yields CDR1 MNHEY and CDR2 SVGAGI. This CDR3 comprises 16 residues.

This clonotype was found many times. V is TRBV6-2 or TRBV6-3 and J is TRBJ2-7; D not certain. This CDR3 is 13 amino acids long. Germline-derived CDR1 and CDR2 are MNHEY and SVGEGT. V was cut by 0 bases and J by 0 bases, with 3 bases left in between. Here the CDR3 reads CASSYSPSYEQYF. CDR3 DNA: TGTGCCAGCAGTTACTCGCCCTCCTACGAGCAGTACTTC.

This clonotype was recorded many times. For the CDR3, the DNA is TGCGCCAGCAGCCAAGAGACGGGAACCACGAACACCGGGGAGCTGTTTTTT. It encodes CASSQETGTTNTGELFF. The chain has TRBV4-1 and TRBJ2-2; a possible D gene is TRBD2 (5 bases). The CDR3 length is 17 residues. CDR1 is MGHRA and CDR2 is YSYEKL in the germline V gene. The V end lost 0 bases, the J end lost 0 bases, and 11 bases lay between the germline ends.